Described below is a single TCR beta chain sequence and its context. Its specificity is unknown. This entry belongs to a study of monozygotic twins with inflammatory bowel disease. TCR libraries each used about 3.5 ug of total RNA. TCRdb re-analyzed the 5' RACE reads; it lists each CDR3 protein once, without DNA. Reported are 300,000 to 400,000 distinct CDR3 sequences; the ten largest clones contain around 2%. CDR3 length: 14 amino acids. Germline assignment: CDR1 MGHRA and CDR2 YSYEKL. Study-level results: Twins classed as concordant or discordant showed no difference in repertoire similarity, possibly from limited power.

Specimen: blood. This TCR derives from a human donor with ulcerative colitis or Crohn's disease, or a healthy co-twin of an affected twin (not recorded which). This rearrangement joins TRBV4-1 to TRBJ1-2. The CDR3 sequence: CASSQVGDNYGYTF.